This T cell receptor beta chain was identified in a study of blood T cell repertoires in COVID-19. TCRdb's table, derived via immunoSEQ multiplex PCR, lists solely in-frame clones and lacks some. Among a few hundred thousand clones listed, roughly 90% were seen once. Cohort 3 donors counted as recovered after two negative PCRs, clearance, or resolved symptoms. In germline, CDR1 is SQVTM, CDR2 ANQGSEA. The CDR3 has 13 residues. The V and J ends lost 4 bases and 3 bases respectively, with 9 bases between them. The rearrangement links TRBV29-1 to TRBJ1-4; D gene ambiguous. The specimen was PBMCs or T cells enriched from blood (not recorded which). The sequence was collected from a woman in her 40s who had recovered from COVID-19. CDR3 in DNA: TGCAGCGTTGCGACTGACCCTAATGAAAAACTGTTTTTT. Translated: CSVATDPNEKLFF.